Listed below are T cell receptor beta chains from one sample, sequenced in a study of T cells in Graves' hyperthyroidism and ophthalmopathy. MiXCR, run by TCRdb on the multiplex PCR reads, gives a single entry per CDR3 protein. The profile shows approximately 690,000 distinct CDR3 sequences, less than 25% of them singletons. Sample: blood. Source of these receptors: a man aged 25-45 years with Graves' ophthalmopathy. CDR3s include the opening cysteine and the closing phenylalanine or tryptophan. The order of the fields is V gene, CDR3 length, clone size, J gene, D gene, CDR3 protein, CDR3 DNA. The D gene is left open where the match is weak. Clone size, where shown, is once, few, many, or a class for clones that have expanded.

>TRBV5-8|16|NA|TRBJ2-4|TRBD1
CASSPADRVAKNIQYF
TGTGCCAGCAGCCCGGCGGACAGGGTAGCCAAAAACATTCAGTACTTC
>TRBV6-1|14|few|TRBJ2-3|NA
CASRGRTEADTQYF
TGTGCCAGCAGGGGAAGGACCGAGGCAGATACGCAGTATTTT
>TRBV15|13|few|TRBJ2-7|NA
CATSRDRTYEQYF
TGTGCCACCAGCAGAGACCGTACCTACGAGCAGTACTTC
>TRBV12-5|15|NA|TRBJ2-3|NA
CASGSGGGVTDTQYF
TGTGCTAGTGGTTCTGGTGGGGGCGTCACAGATACGCAGTATTTT
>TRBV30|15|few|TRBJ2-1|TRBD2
CAWSSGLAGGDEQFF
TGTGCCTGGTCGTCGGGACTAGCGGGAGGGGATGAGCAGTTCTTC
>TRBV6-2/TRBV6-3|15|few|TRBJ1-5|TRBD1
CASSYRGRTDQPQHF
TGTGCCAGCAGTTACAGGGGGCGCACGGATCAGCCCCAGCATTTT
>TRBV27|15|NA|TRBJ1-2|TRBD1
CASSLSWTGGLGYTF
TGTGCCAGCAGTTTATCGTGGACAGGGGGTCTTGGCTACACCTTC
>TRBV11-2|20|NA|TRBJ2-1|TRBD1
CASSPEYRGRLAEKKDEQFF
TGTGCCAGCAGCCCAGAGTACAGGGGGCGGCTAGCGGAGAAGAAGGATGAGCAGTTCTTC
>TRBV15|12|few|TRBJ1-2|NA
CATSRDRVGYTF
TGTGCCACCAGCAGGGATAGGGTTGGCTACACCTTC
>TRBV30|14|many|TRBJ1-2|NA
CAWSVLETVYGYTF
TGTGCCTGGAGTGTACTCGAGACAGTCTATGGCTACACCTTC
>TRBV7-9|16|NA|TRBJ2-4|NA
CASSPLRGPSKNIQYF
TGTGCCAGCAGCCCTTTGAGGGGACCGAGTAAAAACATTCAGTACTTC
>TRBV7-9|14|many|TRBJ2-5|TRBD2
CASSKTSGKETQYF
TGTGCCAGCAGTAAGACTAGCGGGAAAGAGACCCAGTACTTC
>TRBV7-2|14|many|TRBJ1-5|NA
CASSTDPSNQPQHF
TGTGCCAGCAGCACGGATCCTAGCAATCAGCCCCAGCATTTT
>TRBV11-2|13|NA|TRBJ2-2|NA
CASSLSRPGELFF
TGTGCCAGCAGCCTCTCTAGACCCGGGGAGCTGTTTTTT
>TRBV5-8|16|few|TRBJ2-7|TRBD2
CASSSWTSGLALEQYF
TGTGCCAGCAGCTCGTGGACTAGCGGGCTCGCACTGGAGCAGTACTTC
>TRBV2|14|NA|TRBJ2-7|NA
CASSEKASNYEQYF
TGTGCCAGCAGTGAAAAGGCTAGCAACTACGAGCAGTACTTC
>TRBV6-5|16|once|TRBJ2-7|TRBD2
CASSSPSGRPAYEQYF
TGTGCCAGCAGTTCTCCTAGCGGGAGGCCGGCCTACGAGCAGTACTTC
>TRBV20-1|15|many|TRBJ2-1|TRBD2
CSATGGLAGGVEQFF
TGCAGTGCTACCGGTGGATTAGCGGGTGGGGTTGAGCAGTTCTTC
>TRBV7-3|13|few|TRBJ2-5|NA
CASSPAGQETQYF
TGTGCCAGCAGCCCCGCTGGGCAAGAGACCCAGTACTTC
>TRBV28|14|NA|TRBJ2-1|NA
CASTLGGYGNEQFF
TGTGCCAGCACTCTAGGGGGGTATGGAAATGAGCAGTTCTTC
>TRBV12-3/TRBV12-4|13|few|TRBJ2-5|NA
CASSFGTMETQYF
TGTGCCAGCAGTTTTGGGACAATGGAGACCCAGTACTTC
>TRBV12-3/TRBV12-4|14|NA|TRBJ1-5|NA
CASSNAGVRQPQHF
TGTGCCAGCAGTAATGCAGGGGTGCGCCAGCCCCAGCATTTT
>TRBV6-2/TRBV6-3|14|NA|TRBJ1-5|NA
CASSYSRGFQPQHF
TGTGCCAGCAGTTACTCACGGGGATTTCAGCCCCAGCATTTT
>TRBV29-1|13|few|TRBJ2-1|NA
CSVEIRGYNEQFF
TGCAGCGTTGAGATTCGGGGGTACAATGAGCAGTTCTTC
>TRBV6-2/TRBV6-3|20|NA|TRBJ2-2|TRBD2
CASSYSGLAAQPTNTGELFF
TGTGCCAGCAGTTACTCCGGACTAGCGGCACAACCAACGAACACCGGGGAGCTGTTTTTT
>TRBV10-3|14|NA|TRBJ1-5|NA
CAISLGGAGQPQHF
TGTGCCATCAGTTTGGGGGGCGCGGGTCAGCCCCAGCATTTT
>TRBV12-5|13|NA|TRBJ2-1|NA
CASGRDAPNEQFF
TGTGCTAGTGGCCGGGACGCCCCCAATGAGCAGTTCTTC
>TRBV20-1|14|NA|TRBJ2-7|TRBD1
CSARDGQVLNEQYF
TGCAGTGCTAGAGACGGACAGGTTTTGAACGAGCAGTACTTC
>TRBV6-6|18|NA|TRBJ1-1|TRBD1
CASSYTLHPGTGDTEAFF
TGTGCCAGCAGTTACACACTCCATCCCGGGACAGGGGACACTGAAGCTTTCTTT
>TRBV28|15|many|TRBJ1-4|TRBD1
CASRPTGERDEKLFF
TGTGCCAGCCGCCCCACAGGGGAAAGGGATGAAAAACTGTTTTTT
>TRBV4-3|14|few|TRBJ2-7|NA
CASSQGQATYEQYF
TGCGCCAGCAGCCAAGGCCAGGCTACCTACGAGCAGTACTTC
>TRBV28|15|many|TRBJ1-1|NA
CASTILGGAGTEAFF
TGTGCCAGCACCATTCTCGGGGGGGCCGGCACTGAAGCTTTCTTT
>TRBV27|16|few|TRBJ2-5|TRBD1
CASSLTGTGYKETQYF
TGTGCCAGCAGTTTAACCGGGACAGGGTACAAAGAGACCCAGTACTTC
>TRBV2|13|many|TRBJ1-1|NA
CASNEGGNTEAFF
TGTGCCAGCAATGAGGGGGGGAACACTGAAGCTTTCTTT
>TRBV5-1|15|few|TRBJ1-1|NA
CASSLASGTNTEAFF
TGCGCCAGCAGCTTGGCCTCAGGGACGAACACTGAAGCTTTCTTT
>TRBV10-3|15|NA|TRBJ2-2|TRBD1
CAISSGTGGGGELFF
TGTGCCATCAGTTCCGGGACAGGGGGCGGCGGGGAGCTGTTTTTT
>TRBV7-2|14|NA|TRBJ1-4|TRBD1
CASSSGTGGEKLFF
TGTGCCAGCAGCTCCGGGACAGGCGGAGAAAAACTGTTTTTT
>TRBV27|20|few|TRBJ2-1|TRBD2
CASSRIPGLAGGEAYNEQFF
TGTGCCAGCAGCCGCATTCCGGGACTAGCGGGAGGGGAGGCCTACAATGAGCAGTTCTTC
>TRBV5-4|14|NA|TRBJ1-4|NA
CASSEQGRKEKLFF
TGTGCCAGCAGCGAACAGGGAAGAAAGGAAAAACTGTTTTTT
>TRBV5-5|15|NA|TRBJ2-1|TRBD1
CASSLDGQGYNEQFF
TGTGCCAGCAGCTTGGACGGACAGGGATACAATGAGCAGTTCTTC
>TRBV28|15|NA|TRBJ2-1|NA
CASSLHLSSYNEQFF
TGTGCCAGCAGTTTACACCTCAGCTCCTACAATGAGCAGTTCTTC
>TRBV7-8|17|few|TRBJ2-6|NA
CASSLESLGSGANVLTF
TGTGCCAGCAGCTTAGAGAGTTTGGGCTCTGGGGCCAACGTCCTGACTTTC
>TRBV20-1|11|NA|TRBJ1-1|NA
CSASQNTEAFF
TGCAGTGCATCGCAGAACACTGAAGCTTTCTTT
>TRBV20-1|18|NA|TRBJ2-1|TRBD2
CSARVPSGRDPSYNEQFF
TGCAGTGCTAGAGTTCCTAGCGGGAGGGATCCCTCCTACAATGAGCAGTTCTTC
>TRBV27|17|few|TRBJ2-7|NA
CASSLSWGPLVSYEQYF
TGTGCCAGCAGTTTATCATGGGGACCCCTCGTTTCCTACGAGCAGTACTTC
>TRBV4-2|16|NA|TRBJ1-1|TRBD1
CASSRSPGGSNTEAFF
TGTGCCAGCAGCCGGTCGCCAGGGGGCAGCAACACTGAAGCTTTCTTT
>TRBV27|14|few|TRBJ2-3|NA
CASSFRVPADTQYF
TGTGCCAGCAGTTTCAGGGTACCGGCAGATACGCAGTATTTT
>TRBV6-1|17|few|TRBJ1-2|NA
CASRADGEARVIYGYTF
TGTGCCAGCAGGGCCGACGGAGAGGCTCGAGTTATCTATGGCTACACCTTC
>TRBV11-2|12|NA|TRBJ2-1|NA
CASSLESPKQFF
TGTGCCAGCAGCTTAGAGAGCCCTAAGCAGTTCTTC
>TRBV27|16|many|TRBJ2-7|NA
CASSLHGTATTYEQYF
TGTGCCAGCAGTTTACACGGGACCGCCACTACCTACGAGCAGTACTTC
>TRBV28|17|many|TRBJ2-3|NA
CASMQWFGSGRTDTQYF
TGTGCCAGCATGCAATGGTTCGGTAGCGGACGCACAGATACGCAGTATTTT